This TCR beta chain was sequenced for a study of Ad26.COV2.S vaccination and SARS-CoV-2 variants. The CDR3 totals 14 residues. Germline values: CDR1 MNHEY, CDR2 SVGAGI. The V gene end was trimmed by 4 bases and the J gene end by 5 bases; junction bases not matched to a gene: 7. Described treatment: 15 to 20 received Ad26.COV2.S at low or high dose, single or two shots; roughly five received placebo; per-sample allocation not given. Repertoires come from day 63 after the first vaccine or placebo injection. Using immunoSEQ multiplex PCR, the repertoire was profiled, and TCRdb retains in-frame clones only, with some absent. Among 430,000 or so clones, more than 80% were seen once, and the ten largest hold 12%.

The V and J genes are TRBV6-5 and TRBJ1-1; 7 nucleotides align to TRBD1. Specimen: peripheral blood, collected in a trial of Ad26.COV2.S vaccine versus placebo. This receptor was obtained from a person aged 18 to 65 who received the Ad26.COV2.S COVID-19 vaccine or a placebo. The CDR3 is CASSSGQGETEAFF. The DNA for the CDR3 is TGTGCCAGCAGTTCGGGTCAGGGGGAGACTGAAGCTTTCTTT.